Listed below are T cell receptor beta chains from one sample, sequenced in a study of blood T cell repertoires in COVID-19. The method was immunoSEQ multiplex PCR; TCRdb's version includes in-frame clones alone and lacks a portion of them. The sample has more than 150,000 clones, about 79% seen once. Sample: peripheral blood. These receptors were obtained from a woman in her seventies with acute or convalescent COVID-19. The conserved cysteine and the conserved F or W are not part of the CDR3 here.

len	v_gene	j_gene	CDR3aa
13	TRBV19	TRBJ1-4	ASSMEGLNNEKLF
13	TRBV5-1	TRBJ1-5	ASSLGQGSGQPQH
14	TRBV4-1	TRBJ2-7	ASSQDPSGREYEQY
17	TRBV20-1	TRBJ2-3	SASPQWREARILTDTQY
12	TRBV7-2	TRBJ1-3	ASNDRASGNTIY
11	TRBV9	TRBJ1-4	ASNRWNNEKLF
10	TRBV4-1	TRBJ1-2	ASSSSGFGYT
13	TRBV5-8	TRBJ1-2	ASRPTYDRGYGYT
10	TRBV3-1/TRBV3-2	TRBJ1-6	ASSPEGAALH
16	TRBV24-1	TRBJ2-5	ATSAPGLAGGHKETQY
13	TRBV5-4	TRBJ1-3	ASSSGRNSGNTIY
15	TRBV7-6	TRBJ2-4	ASSRVQGDGGLNIQY
17	TRBV7-9	TRBJ2-6	ASSPGGVPEGSGANVLT
14	TRBV7-9	TRBJ2-5	ASSQPDRSTVETQY
16	TRBV5-4	TRBJ1-2	ASSHGTGVLLTNYGYT
14	TRBV10-3	TRBJ2-3	AISDPAIKGTDTQY
14	TRBV3-1/TRBV3-2	TRBJ2-3	ASSPETSGSTDTQY
11	TRBV7-6	TRBJ1-1	ASKRGLNTEAF
12	TRBV4-2	TRBJ2-5	ASSQDLREETQY
9	TRBV2	TRBJ1-2	ASSYGYGYT
9	TRBV20-1	TRBJ2-7	SALGLDEQY
13	TRBV6-6	TRBJ2-5	ASSYPDRGRETQY
12	TRBV25-1	TRBJ1-2	ASSAIDGNYGYT
13	TRBV19	TRBJ1-4	ASTGQGLTNEKLF
12	TRBV6-5	TRBJ2-7	ASSYEGHFYEQY
12	TRBV7-2	TRBJ1-2	ASSLGMVRYGYT
13	TRBV6-5	TRBJ2-1	ASSRLAAEYNEQF
12	TRBV2	TRBJ1-5	ASSERQGFQPQH
13	TRBV5-4	TRBJ1-2	ASSLDQGRSYGYT
11	TRBV29-1	TRBJ1-2	SVSGGANYGYT
13	TRBV27	TRBJ1-5	ASRQGAMVNQPQH
7	TRBV12-3/TRBV12-4	TRBJ1-2	ASSPGLH
13	TRBV19	TRBJ1-5	ASSRVPQPNQPQH
14	TRBV5-6	TRBJ2-1	ASSDRLAARRNEQF
11	TRBV11-3	TRBJ2-2	ASQVGRTGELF
10	TRBV18	TRBJ1-2	ASSPRGYGYT
13	TRBV7-2	TRBJ2-1	ASSLDLAGNNEQF
13	TRBV5-1	TRBJ2-1	ASSRIADSYNEQF
12	TRBV7-3	TRBJ2-2	ASSETGAAGELF
14	TRBV6-1	TRBJ2-7	ASSELAGGLSYEQY
14	TRBV13	TRBJ2-3	ASSHTGTSVTDTQY
17	TRBV5-1	TRBJ2-7	ASSRTSGRVLEGTSEQY
15	TRBV9	TRBJ1-3	ASSVYPGRYSGNTIY
13	TRBV10-3	TRBJ2-3	AIRASDRGADTQY
15	TRBV3-1/TRBV3-2	TRBJ2-7	ASSQDLISGRFYEQY
12	TRBV7-9	TRBJ1-3	ASSLDNSGNTIY
18	TRBV6-2/TRBV6-3	TRBJ2-1	ASSYSTLAGGHRGYNEQF
14	TRBV6-1	TRBJ2-1	ASSEQFAGEYNEQF
13	TRBV5-4	TRBJ2-1	AYDMGGSTYNEQF
12	TRBV6-9	TRBJ1-4	ASSYRGGNEKLF
13	TRBV3-1/TRBV3-2	TRBJ1-6	ASSQGGGRFSPLH
12	TRBV5-1	TRBJ1-3	ASSPGHTGNTIY
12	TRBV9	TRBJ1-5	ASSVGAVNQPQH
15	TRBV11-2	TRBJ1-6	ASSLYGQGKSNSPLH
14	TRBV30	TRBJ1-2	AWSLLGDRGNYGYT